This TCR beta chain was found in a study of T cells after yellow fever vaccination. Study-wide context: Low-cell-number fractions underwent preparation using SMART-Seq v4 Ultra Low Input.

Germline V CDR1 and CDR2: MNHEY, SVGAGI. The CDR3 is 14 residues long. V was clipped by 4 bases and J by 1 base, with 9 bases between them. 5'RACE template switching produced TCR cDNA carrying a universal primer site and UMIs. TCRdb recomputed calls from the 5' RACE reads with MiXCR, one row per CDR3 protein. The sample yields 500,000 to 700,000 distinct CDR3 sequences, 19% seen once. The V and J genes are TRBV6-5 and TRBJ2-3; a weak D match, TRBD2 (5 bases). This TCR came from a man under 40 who received the YFV17D yellow fever vaccine. The source was PBMCs, collected 15 days after the yellow fever booster vaccination. CDR3 region: CASSSSLRTDTQYF. The CDR3 nucleotides read TGTGCCAGCAGTTCTAGCCTTCGCACAGATACGCAGTATTTT.